This T cell receptor (beta chain) derives from a study of T cell repertoires in cytomegalovirus infection. Study-level information: Both recently identified HLA-C-restricted and well-studied HLA-B-restricted CMV epitopes were used in the study.

TCRdb ran MiXCR on the reads and lists one entry per CDR3 protein. Of approximately 990,000 distinct CDR3 sequences in the sample, roughly 31% were seen once. The table lists this clonotype with a few counts. What it recognizes is unknown. Trimming removed 8 bases from V and 0 bases from J, with 13 bases in between. The CDR3 has 14 residues. The rearrangement links TRBV12-3 or TRBV12-4 to TRBJ2-5; D unresolved. This TCR was sampled from a human donor in good health (CMV status not recorded). Some clones in this sample may be carry-over from other donors' samples. The sample was cultured CD8+ T cells from PBMCs, taken from culture after CMV antigen stimulation. The CDR3 here is CASRKTSYQETQYF. The DNA for the CDR3 is TGTGCCAGCCGCAAAACTTCGTACCAAGAGACCCAGTACTTC.